Given below is one TCR beta chain in context. Its antigen is currently unknown. Mismatch with germline at one junction end may stem from a read error. The data belong to a study of T cells after yellow fever vaccination. Overall study results and limits: The secondary response was weaker but peaked faster, day 5 versus 15. Contaminating bulk clonotypes could be abundant in FACS-sorted repertoires. Booster sampling recovered most clones from primary vaccination (under 98% CD4, roughly 86% CD8).

MiXCR, applied by TCRdb to the 5' RACE reads, yields one record per CDR3 protein. The top ten clones hold approximately 30% of a sample with tens of thousands of distinct CDR3 sequences, 7.3% of them seen once. Germline assignment: CDR1 LNHDA and CDR2 SQIVND (reference sequence). This CDR3 spans 14 amino acids. The specimen comprised CD8+ T cells sorted from PBMCs, sampled about 10 days after the first yellow fever vaccination. The chain links TRBV19 to TRBJ2-2; 7 bases are a match to TRBD2. This TCR derives from a young man who received the YFV17D yellow fever vaccine. CDR3 region: CASTMGGATGELCF. CDR3 DNA sequence: TGTGCCAGTACCATGGGAGGGGCCACCGGGGAGCTGTGTTTT.